This T cell receptor (beta chain) was recovered during a study of T cells expressing NK-cell markers. TCRdb re-analyzed the 5' RACE reads; it lists each CDR3 protein once, without DNA. Recorded for this sample: 120,000 to 150,000 distinct CDR3 sequences. Sequenced input: blood T cells: a sorted CD56 or NKG2C T cell subset, CD4+ or CD8+ T cells, or bulk PBMC T cells (not recorded which). The sequence was collected from a man aged 18 to 29 in good health.

The CDR3 protein is CATSQGGGSSWAFF. The V and J genes are TRBV15 and TRBJ1-1. The CDR3 covers 14 residues. Germline loops: CDR1 LNHNV, CDR2 YYDKDF (reference sequence).